This TCR beta chain stems from a study of identical twins. TCRdb recomputed calls from the 5' RACE reads with MiXCR, one row per CDR3 protein. The sample shows some 690,000 distinct CDR3 sequences, over 20% of them seen only once. As to this clonotype: The antigen is undetermined.

General study points: Model-predicted out-of-frame TCR alpha sharing fell below observed values in monozygotic twins.

Germline CDR1 reads SGDLS; CDR2 reads YYNGEE. CDR3 length: 14 amino acids. V was shortened by 0 bases and J by 7 bases, with 13 bases between the two germline ends. This same sample was also taken into another study, of T cells expressing NK-cell markers. As that report states: The authors derived TCR beta repertoires from sorted CD3+CD56+NKG2C+, CD3+CD56+NKG2C- and CD3+CD56-NKG2C+ T cells. Serological testing identified most of the eight sequenced donors as HCMV-seropositive and one as seronegative. The leading position in the CD3+CD56-NKG2C+ fraction of four donors also went to these clonotypes.

The sequenced sample was PBMCs. This chain links TRBV9 with TRBJ1-1; D not resolved. The source is a woman aged 18-35 years in good health. The CDR3 DNA follows: TGTGCCAGCAGCGTAGAGCCGAACGGGAGTGAAGCTTTCTTT. This gives the protein CASSVEPNGSEAFF. The variable domain in full, completed from reference TRBV9 and TRBJ1-1, reads DSGVTQTPKHLITATGQRVTLRCSPRSGDLSVYWYQQSLDQGLQFLIQYYNGEERAKGNILERFSAQQFPDLHSELNLSSLELGDSALYFCASSVEPNGSEAFFGQGTRLTVV.